These 2 T cell receptor beta chains originate from one sample sequenced in a study of CD4 T cells in relation to SARS-CoV-2 and coronaviruses. Antigens of these TCRs are unknown. Sequencing used immunoSEQ multiplex PCR; TCRdb keeps in-frame clones, though not all of them. The sample shows about 40,000 clones, roughly 80% of them seen only once. Source material: naive CD4+ T cells from PBMCs, cultured in vitro. As for subset: naive CD4+ T cells isolated by negative enrichment. The receptors were gathered from an adult with COVID-19.

The V call is TRBV7-2, the J call TRBJ2-1, with D perhaps matching TRBD2 (6 bases). The germline gives CDR1 SGHTA, CDR2 FQGNSA. This CDR3 is 15 amino acids long. V lost 2 bases to trimming and J lost 7 bases, with 15 bases between them. The chain's CDR3 is CASSLTRGLLNEQFF. CDR3 DNA: TGTGCCAGCAGCTTAACCCGAGGACTATTGAATGAGCAGTTCTTC.

In this sample, this clone turned up a few times. V and J are TRBV7-9 and TRBJ2-1; D is unresolved. This CDR3 has 15 residues. CDR1 and CDR2 from the germline V gene are SEHNR and FQNEAQ (reference sequence). V was pared by 2 bases and J by 2 bases, with 10 bases between. The CDR3, as DNA: TGTGCCAGCAGCTTAACAAGGTCAACCTACAATGAGCAGTTCTTC. This translates into CASSLTRSTYNEQFF.